The 8 T cell receptor beta chains presented below share a single source sample, sequenced in a study of blood T cell repertoires in COVID-19. Some clones are missing from TCRdb's copy, which holds only in-frame ones; the method was immunoSEQ multiplex PCR. The sample includes under 300,000 clones, approximately 92% of them seen just once. The sequenced sample was peripheral blood. These receptors came from a woman between 40 and 55 years old who had recovered from COVID-19.

The V gene is TRBV2, the J gene TRBJ2-7; 9 nucleotides match TRBD1. CDR3 length: 14 residues. Germline loops: CDR1 SNHLY, CDR2 FYNNEI. V lost 6 bases, J lost 3 bases, and 6 bases stayed unmatched. CDR3 amino acids: CASRRQGVDYEQYF. The CDR3, as DNA: TGTGCCAGCAGGAGACAGGGGGTCGACTACGAGCAGTACTTC.

The chain recombines TRBV28 with TRBJ1-1; D is perhaps TRBD1 (5 bases). Germline V gene lookup returns CDR1 MDHEN and CDR2 SYDVKM. Trimming left V 7 bases short and J 4 bases short, with 16 bases between. The CDR3 is made up of 14 amino acids. The CDR3 region is CASNSHQGSTEAFF. Here the CDR3 DNA reads TGTGCCAGCAACTCCCATCAGGGAAGCACTGAAGCTTTCTTT.

The chain couples TRBV5-1 to TRBJ1-4; TRBD1 might be the D (6 bases). This CDR3 comprises 14 residues. V dropped 5 bases and J dropped 0 bases, with 8 bases sitting between them. CDR1 and CDR2 from the germline V gene are SGHRS and YFSETQ. CDR3 DNA: TGCGCCAGCAGAAGGACAGCAACTAATGAAAAACTGTTTTTT. It codes for CASRRTATNEKLFF.

J is TRBJ1-3 and V is TRBV29-1; D perhaps matches TRBD1 (5 bases). Trimming pared 6 bases from V and 0 bases from J, leaving 12 bases between. Germline V gene lookup returns CDR1 SQVTM and CDR2 ANQGSEA. The CDR3 is 14 residues long. The CDR3 spells CSVVLGVSGNTIYF. Here the CDR3 DNA reads TGCAGCGTCGTGTTAGGGGTCTCTGGAAACACCATATATTTT.

This clone was observed once. The chain joins TRBV11-3 to TRBJ1-1; a weak D match, TRBD1 (5 bases). V was pared by 2 bases and J by 0 bases, with 7 bases between. Germline CDR1 and CDR2: SGHNT and YENEEA. CDR3 length: 14 residues. The CDR3 sequence: CASSLMDMNTEAFF. CDR3 in DNA: TGTGCCAGCAGCTTAATGGACATGAACACTGAAGCTTTCTTT.

This chain joins TRBV27 and TRBJ2-1, with 7 bases lining up with TRBD2. Losses at the gene ends were 5 bases for V and 7 bases for J; bases not matched to a gene: 8. This CDR3 has 14 amino acids. The germline gives CDR1 MNHEY, CDR2 SMNVEV (reference sequence). The CDR3 region has the DNA TGTGCCAGCAGTACGGGACTACCCCTGAATGAGCAGTTCTTC. This codes for CASSTGLPLNEQFF.

This clone was seen once. The gene calls are TRBV6-5 and TRBJ2-2, with no clear D. Per the germline V gene, CDR1 is MNHEY and CDR2 is SVGAGI. The CDR3 extends over 14 amino acids. V lost 7 bases and J lost 1, with 10 bases in between. CDR3 in amino acids: CASTQIKNTGELFF. The CDR3 nucleotides are TGTGCCAGCACGCAGATTAAGAACACCGGGGAGCTGTTTTTT.

The chain carries TRBV4-1 and TRBJ2-1; D perhaps matches TRBD2 (6 bases). Per germline, CDR1 MGHRA and CDR2 YSYEKL. The CDR3 extends over 16 amino acids. The V end lost 4 bases, the J end lost 3 bases, and 16 bases lay between the germline ends. The CDR3 sequence is CASSRLPGLNYNEQFF. CDR3 DNA: TGCGCCAGCAGCCGACTCCCGGGACTGAACTACAATGAGCAGTTCTTC.